Following are 22 T cell receptor beta chains from one sample sequenced in a study of shared clonotypes between healthy human individuals. Terminally differentiated effector memory CD45RA+ cells were excluded by CCR7 positive selection of CD45RO-negative cells. Some clones are missing from TCRdb's copy, which holds only in-frame ones; the method was immunoSEQ multiplex PCR. The data show around 700,000 clones, about 90% seen once. Sequenced material: naive CD8+ T cells sorted from blood. Source of these receptors: a man aged 30 to 45 in good health.

The chain joins TRBV12-5 to TRBJ1-2; D not resolved. The CDR3 covers 16 residues. Per germline, CDR1 LGHNT and CDR2 FRNRAP. Deletions cut 0 bases from V and 8 bases from J, with 19 bases between. CDR3 amino acids: CASGLVPGPQTRGYTF. The CDR3 coding sequence is TGTGCTAGTGGTTTGGTACCAGGACCTCAGACGAGGGGCTACACCTTC.

This chain uses TRBV7-6 with TRBJ2-7, with 10 positions matching TRBD1. The CDR3 is made up of 14 amino acids. Germline values: CDR1 SGHVS, CDR2 FNYEAQ. V lost 0 bases, J lost 6 bases, and 2 bases stayed unmatched. The CDR3 DNA reads TGTGCCAGCAGCTTAGCCGGGACAGGGGTCGAGCAGTACTTC. Translating it yields CASSLAGTGVEQYF.

This clone was counted a single time. This chain links TRBV27 with TRBJ1-1; a possible D gene is TRBD1 (6 bases). Looked up from germline, CDR1 is MNHEY and CDR2 is SMNVEV (reference sequence). The CDR3 is made up of 16 amino acids. Trimming shortened V by 3 bases and J by 2 bases, and 16 bases separated the two germline ends. The CDR3 loop reads CASSFNIVRGNTEAFF. The CDR3 DNA reads as TGTGCCAGCAGTTTTAATATTGTCAGGGGAAACACTGAAGCTTTCTTT.

The chain recombines TRBV7-9 with TRBJ2-3; 10 bases align to TRBD1. Trimming at V came to 3 bases and at J to 4 bases, leaving 4 bases not matched to a gene. CDR1 and CDR2 (germline): SEHNR, FQNEAQ (reference sequence). The CDR3 contains 15 residues. CDR3 in amino acids: CASSFGTGDSDTQYF. The CDR3 bases are TGTGCCAGCAGCTTTGGGACAGGGGATTCAGATACGCAGTATTTT.

The genes are TRBV27 and TRBJ2-7; D is uncertain. CDR1 is MNHEY, CDR2 SMNVEV, per germline (reference sequence). The CDR3 spans 15 residues. V was cut by 5 bases and J by 2 bases, with 16 bases left in between. The CDR3 region is CASSPISRTTYEQYF. CDR3 coding DNA: TGTGCCAGCAGTCCTATCAGCCGCACAACCTACGAGCAGTACTTC.

The chain joins TRBV27 to TRBJ1-5; TRBD1 aligns across 10 bases. From germline, CDR1 is MNHEY and CDR2 SMNVEV (reference sequence). The CDR3 is 14 amino acids. V trimming: 10 bases; J trimming: 4 bases; junction bases outside the gene matches: 7. For the CDR3, the DNA is TGTGCCACCGCCGGGACAGGGGTGAATCAGCCCCAGCATTTT. Its translation: CATAGTGVNQPQHF.

The rearrangement links TRBV7-2 to TRBJ2-2, with D possibly called TRBD1 or TRBD2 (5 bases each). Germline values: CDR1 SGHTA, CDR2 FQGNSA. CDR3 length equals 17 residues. V was trimmed by 5 bases and J by 4 bases, leaving 20 bases between them. The CDR3 here is CASSHAAGPSPTGELFF. In DNA form, the CDR3 reads TGTGCCAGCAGCCACGCGGCAGGGCCTAGCCCCACCGGGGAGCTGTTTTTT.

This clone appeared once. This chain joins TRBV7-9 and TRBJ2-1; D unresolved. The germline V gene has CDR1 SEHNR and CDR2 FQNEAQ (reference sequence). CDR3 length: 13 residues. V lost 7 bases and J 3 bases, leaving 10 bases between the germline ends. The CDR3 DNA follows: TGTGCCAGCATCAAGACTGGCTACAATGAGCAGTTCTTC. This sequence encodes CASIKTGYNEQFF.

The chain has TRBV4-3 and TRBJ2-1; TRBD2 matches at 9 bases. The germline V gene has CDR1 LGHNA and CDR2 YSLEER. The CDR3 is 17 amino acids. Trimming removed 2 bases from V and 1 base from J; junction bases left unmatched: 6. The CDR3 spells CASSQPVAGESYNEQFF. DNA of the CDR3: TGCGCCAGCAGCCAACCAGTAGCGGGAGAATCCTACAATGAGCAGTTCTTC.

Comments on this clone: A read error may produce the germline difference seen at one junction end. Additional DNA sequences in this sample encode the identical CDR3. CDR3 nucleotide sequence: TGTGCCAGCAGCCCCATGGGGGAGGGAAACACCGGGGAGCTGTTTTTC. Residues: CASSPMGEGNTGELFF. The chain links TRBV4-2 to TRBJ2-2, with 7 bases fitting TRBD2. This CDR3 comprises 16 residues. Germline-derived CDR1 and CDR2 are LGHNA and YNFKEQ.

The chain links TRBV11-2 to TRBJ2-1, with a possible D match to TRBD2 (6 bases). The CDR3 is made up of 16 amino acids. The germline gives CDR1 SGHAT, CDR2 FQNNGV. Trimming removed 2 bases from V and 3 bases from J, with 14 bases in between. The CDR3 loop is CASSLSPSVDYNEQFF. The CDR3 DNA reads TGTGCCAGCAGCTTAAGTCCTAGCGTCGACTACAATGAGCAGTTCTTC.

The chain couples TRBV27 to TRBJ2-7, with TRBD2 as a possible D gene (7 bases). V was clipped by 7 bases and J by 4 bases, with 8 bases between them. The CDR3 runs 11 residues. Looked up from germline, CDR1 is MNHEY and CDR2 is SMNVEV (reference sequence). CDR3 bases: TGTGCCAGCAAGGGGGGGTACGAGCAGTACTTC. Its translation: CASKGGYEQYF.

V gene TRBV27 combines with J gene TRBJ2-2; 7 bases are shared with TRBD2. Looked up from germline, CDR1 is MNHEY and CDR2 is SMNVEV (reference sequence). The CDR3 length is 17 residues. The V gene end was trimmed by 0 bases and the J gene end by 1 base; junction bases not matched to a gene: 5. CDR3 bases: TGTGCCAGCAGTTTATCGGGCGGGAGAAGGAACACCGGGGAGCTGTTTTTT. It is translated as CASSLSGGRRNTGELFF.

The chain links TRBV28 to TRBJ2-7; perhaps TRBD1 as D (6 bases). V lost 8 bases and J lost 5, with 19 bases in between. Per the germline V gene, CDR1 is MDHEN and CDR2 is SYDVKM. The CDR3 length is 14 residues. The CDR3: CASSGASGVNEQYF. For the CDR3, the DNA is TGTGCCAGCTCAGGGGCAAGCGGCGTCAACGAGCAGTACTTC.

The chain couples TRBV29-1 to TRBJ1-5; a possible D gene is TRBD1 (6 bases). This CDR3 is built from 11 residues. Per the germline V gene, CDR1 is SQVTM and CDR2 is ANQGSEA. V was shortened by 1 base and J by 11 bases, with 9 bases between the two germline ends. CDR3 coding DNA: TGCAGCGTTGAAGCAGGGGAGTCCCAGCATTTT. Translation: CSVEAGESQHF. The full variable domain, in which reference TRBV29-1 and TRBJ1-5 provide the parts outside the CDR3, is SAVISQKPSRDICQRGTSLTIQCQVDSQVTMMFWYRQQPGQSLTLIATANQGSEATYESGFVIDKFPISRPNLTFSTLTVSNMSPEDSSIYLCSVEAGESQHFGDGTRLSIL.

Details on this clone: The same CDR3 arises from other DNA sequences in this sample as well. The rearrangement joins TRBV18 to TRBJ2-1; D is perhaps TRBD1 (6 bases). V lost 3 bases to trimming and J lost 3 bases, with 6 bases between them. Germline CDR1 is KGHSH and CDR2 is LQKENI. CDR3 length: 13 residues. CDR3 nucleotide sequence: TGTGCCAGCTCACCGGACAGCTACAATGAGCAGTTCTTC. This translates into CASSPDSYNEQFF.

The rearrangement links TRBV21-1 to TRBJ2-7; TRBD1 is the table's D call and was not checked against the DNA. TRBV21-1 is tagged as a pseudogene. The CDR3 has 10 amino acids. CDR3 loop: CASKGREQYF. The DNA of the CDR3 is TGTGCCAGCAAGGGGCGCGAGCAGTACTTC.

V and J are TRBV25-1 and TRBJ2-2; the D gene is possibly TRBD1 (5 bases). Germline V gene data show CDR1 as MGHDK and CDR2 as SYGVNS. The CDR3 contains 14 residues. Trimming cost V 3 bases and J 4 bases, with 9 bases left between them. This CDR3 reads CASSEGPGTGELFF. The CDR3 DNA reads TGTGCCAGCAGTGAGGGGCCCGGCACCGGGGAGCTGTTTTTT.

V is TRBV28 and J is TRBJ2-7; D perhaps matches TRBD2 (6 bases). The CDR3 runs to 13 residues. Looked up from germline, CDR1 is MDHEN and CDR2 is SYDVKM. V lost 6 bases and J lost 5, with 14 bases in between. CDR3 residues: CASSGVGEDEQYF. The DNA of the CDR3 is TGTGCCAGCAGCGGTGTCGGGGAGGACGAGCAGTACTTC.

The chain has TRBV9 and TRBJ1-2; 11 bases are shared with TRBD1. The CDR3 extends over 13 amino acids. After removal of 4 bases from V and 8 bases from J, the junction contained 4 bases not matched to a gene. CDR1 is SGDLS and CDR2 is YYNGEE in the germline V gene. Here the CDR3 DNA reads TGTGCCAGCAGCCGGACAGGGGGCGGAGGCTACACCTTC. It yields the protein CASSRTGGGGYTF. The entire variable domain, with the rest obtained from reference TRBV9 and TRBJ1-2, is as follows: DSGVTQTPKHLITATGQRVTLRCSPRSGDLSVYWYQQSLDQGLQFLIQYYNGEERAKGNILERFSAQQFPDLHSELNLSSLELGDSALYFCASSRTGGGGYTFGSGTRLTVV.

The V call is TRBV9, the J call TRBJ1-1; perhaps TRBD1 as D (5 bases). Germline CDR1 is SGDLS and CDR2 is YYNGEE. The CDR3 has 12 residues. V lost 4 bases, J lost 7 bases, and 11 bases lay in between. CDR3 amino acids: CASSLQTDEAFF. The CDR3 nucleotides read TGTGCCAGCAGCCTCCAGACAGATGAAGCTTTCTTT.

The chain uses TRBV7-9 and TRBJ2-1, with 14 bases lining up with TRBD2. Germline loops: CDR1 SEHNR, CDR2 FQNEAQ (reference sequence). The J segment lost 6 bases and the V segment lost 4 bases, leaving 5 bases of the junction unmatched. This CDR3 contains 16 residues. In DNA, the CDR3 is TGTGCCAGCAGCTCAAGACTAGCGGGAGGGATCAATGAGCAGTTCTTC. This encodes CASSSRLAGGINEQFF.